This TCR beta chain was identified in a study of T-cell reconstitution after alpha-beta-depleted transplantation in children. This clonotype was seen many times. In germline, CDR1 is SQVTM, CDR2 ANQGSEA. The ends lost 7 bases at V and 7 bases at J; junction bases unmatched: 12. There are 14 residues in the CDR3. Unique molecular identifiers tagged the TCRbeta library. TCRdb re-derived calls from the PCR reads in MiXCR, one entry per CDR3 protein. The sample has under 400,000 distinct CDR3 sequences, 20% to 30% seen once. The V call is TRBV29-1, the J call TRBJ2-1, with 8 bases that match TRBD2. This receptor was taken from a male patient between 10 and 17 years old who had a stem cell transplant for acute lymphoblastic leukemia, so the T cells may come from the graft donor. Sequences were derived from PBMCs, mostly from graft donor cells, sampled 180 days after TCRalphabeta/CD19-depleted stem cell transplant. CDR3 region: CSAERERSWNEQFF. The CDR3 nucleotides are TGCAGCGCGGAGCGGGAGAGAAGTTGGAATGAGCAGTTCTTC.